These 8 T cell receptor beta chains share one sample of origin, sequenced in a study of blood T cell repertoires in COVID-19. Clones were read by immunoSEQ multiplex PCR, and TCRdb kept only the in-frame ones, dropping some. Of fewer than 350,000 clones in the sample, approximately 85% were seen once. Input material: PBMCs or T cells enriched from blood (not recorded which). Receptors originate from a woman younger than 45 who had recovered from COVID-19.

CDR3 nucleotide sequence: TGCGCCGTACAGGGGGCAACTAATGAAAAACTGTTTTTT. Amino acids: CAVQGATNEKLFF. The rearrangement uses TRBV23-1 and TRBJ1-4; 8 bases fit TRBD1. TRBV23-1 is an open reading frame whose function is uncertain. J was trimmed by 0 bases and V by 11 bases; bases with no gene match: 2. This CDR3 spans 13 amino acids.

The chain carries TRBV29-1 and TRBJ2-7; D may be TRBD1 (5 bases). Trimming removed 6 bases at V and 2 bases at J, with 8 bases between. The germline V gene has CDR1 SQVTM and CDR2 ANQGSEA. CDR3 length: 11 residues. The CDR3 DNA reads as TGCAGCGTCCAGGGAACCTACGAGCAGTACTTC. Amino acids: CSVQGTYEQYF.

As concerns this clone: Other DNA sequences from this sample encode an identical CDR3 as well. The chain is built from TRBV19 and TRBJ1-5, with TRBD1 as a possible D gene (5 bases). Germline V lookup: CDR1 LNHDA, CDR2 SQIVND (reference sequence). The CDR3 length is 15 residues. Trimming removed 2 bases from V and 1 base from J, with 9 bases in between. The CDR3 region has the DNA TGTGCCAGTAGTATAAGGGGAACCAGCAATCAGCCCCAGCATTTT. Translation gives CASSIRGTSNQPQHF.

The rearrangement uses TRBV6-2 or TRBV6-3 and TRBJ1-6; TRBD1 matches 9 bases. Unmatched junction bases numbered 8, after V lost 5 bases and J lost 9 bases. Germline CDR1 and CDR2: MNHEY and SVGEGT. The CDR3 is 15 residues long. The CDR3 is CASSRDRAHGSPLHF. In DNA, the CDR3 is TGTGCCAGCAGTCGGGACAGGGCCCATGGTTCACCCCTCCACTTT.

The gene calls are TRBV28 and TRBJ1-5; possibly TRBD1 for D (6 bases). The germline V gene has CDR1 MDHEN and CDR2 SYDVKM. CDR3 size: 14 residues. V lost 3 bases and J 7 bases, leaving 13 bases between the germline ends. In DNA form, the CDR3 reads TGTGCCAGCAGTTTCACAGGGCTGAGGCAGCCCCAGCATTTT. It yields the protein CASSFTGLRQPQHF.

The V and J genes are TRBV28 and TRBJ2-2; D ambiguous. Looked up from germline, CDR1 is MDHEN and CDR2 is SYDVKM. V lost 5 bases and J lost 9, with 10 bases in between. CDR3 length equals 12 residues. As DNA, the CDR3 is TGTGCCAGCAGTCCGCCCCGGTGGGAGCTGTTTTTT. Its protein is CASSPPRWELFF.

V gene TRBV7-9 combines with J gene TRBJ2-7, with TRBD2 matching 7 bases. The CDR3 has 15 amino acids. Trimming at V came to 1 base and at J to 5 bases, leaving 8 bases not matched to a gene. Germline CDR1 is SEHNR and CDR2 is FQNEAQ (reference sequence). The CDR3 DNA sequence: TGTGCCAGCAGCTTAGAGGCGGGAGCCCCTCACGAGCAGTACTTC. It translates to CASSLEAGAPHEQYF.

This sequence joins TRBV7-3 and TRBJ1-6, with 7 bases identical to TRBD1. Losses at the gene ends were 6 bases for V and 0 bases for J; bases not matched to a gene: 2. The CDR3 extends over 15 amino acids. Per germline, CDR1 SGHTA and CDR2 FQGTGA. CDR3 amino acids: CASSPGGSYNSPLHF. The CDR3 DNA is TGTGCCAGCAGTCCAGGGGGCTCCTATAATTCACCCCTCCACTTT.